The TCR beta chain under discussion was sequenced for a study of cytomegalovirus exposure and HLA in healthy donors. Study conclusions and caveats: In a later analysis, fewer than 20,000 TCR beta sequences were associated with HLA alleles at 0.05 false discovery rate. Reportedly, HLA-A and HLA-B alleles of most subjects were accurately predicted from TCR beta. Sequencing had likely introduced a cluster of highly shared sequence variants as an artifact.

Primers for the PCR totalled 60 Vbeta and 13 Jbeta. Data came from immunoSEQ multiplex PCR; TCRdb stores just in-frame clones and leaves some out. The repertoire holds over 85,000 clones, with 60% to 80% as singletons. This clone was counted once. Antigen unknown. The CDR3 spans 12 residues. The V gene's germline CDR1 is SGHAT and CDR2 FQNNGV. Between the trimmed V and J ends, which lost 5 bases and 10 bases, there was a span of 14 bases. The chain employs TRBV11-2 and TRBJ1-1; no definite D call. The specimen sequenced was PBMCs. This TCR came from a male donor in good health and CMV-seropositive. The CDR3 nucleotides are TGTGCCAGCAGCCTTAGCTTTGGGTTAGCTTTCTTT. Amino acid sequence: CASSLSFGLAFF.